The 30 T cell receptor beta chains below come from one sample, sequenced in a study of STAT5B mutations in CD4+ large granular lymphocyte leukemia. Sequenced by immunoSEQ multiplex PCR; TCRdb stores in-frame clones only, minus some. The sample contains under 35,000 clones, around 63% of which appear only once. Source material: CD4+ T cells from blood buffy coats. The receptors derive from a human donor in good health.

CDR3 coding DNA: TGCGCCAGCAGCTCCGGACAGGGGGGAACCTACGAGCAGTACTTC. As protein: CASSSGQGGTYEQYF. The chain uses TRBV5-1 and TRBJ2-7, with TRBD1 matching over 10 bases. The CDR3 is 15 amino acids. J lost 2 bases, V lost 3 bases, and 5 bases had no gene match. Germline V CDR1 and CDR2: SGHRS, YFSETQ.

The CDR3 DNA reads TGTGCCAGCAGCTTACAGGGAAAAGGGTCACCCCTCCACTTT. This sequence encodes CASSLQGKGSPLHF. The gene calls are TRBV7-9 and TRBJ1-6; perhaps TRBD1 as D (5 bases). Germline V gene sequence: CDR1 SEHNR, CDR2 FQNEAQ (reference sequence). The length of the CDR3 is 14 residues. V gave up 2 bases and J gave up 10 bases, with 12 bases separating them.

The chain is built from TRBV2 and TRBJ1-2; 11 bases match TRBD1. V trimming: 5 bases; J trimming: 8 bases; junction bases outside the gene matches: 7. The germline V gene encodes CDR1 SNHLY and CDR2 FYNNEI. This CDR3 region has 14 residues. This chain's CDR3 is CASSYPGQGGGYTF. The CDR3 DNA is TGTGCCAGCAGTTACCCGGGACAGGGGGGAGGCTACACCTTC.

The genes are TRBV7-3 and TRBJ2-1; D gene unclear. CDR1 and CDR2 (germline): SGHTA, FQGTGA. The CDR3 is 13 residues long. Trimming left V 3 bases short and J 5 bases short, with 8 bases between. DNA for the CDR3: TGTGCCAGCAGCTTTCTCGCCGACAATGAGCAGTTCTTC. It codes for CASSFLADNEQFF.

The rearrangement links TRBV6-1 to TRBJ1-1; D is unclear. Germline loops: CDR1 MNHNS, CDR2 SASEGT. The CDR3 extends over 13 amino acids. V was shortened by 0 bases and J by 4 bases, with 6 bases between the two germline ends. As DNA, the CDR3 is TGTGCCAGCAGTGAAGCGGGAGGCACTGAAGCTTTCTTT. Protein product: CASSEAGGTEAFF.

V gene TRBV5-1 combines with J gene TRBJ2-1, with 9 bases identical to TRBD1. The V and J ends lost 6 bases and 3 bases, in that order; junction bases with no gene match: 7. This CDR3 region has 15 residues. CDR1 and CDR2 (germline): SGHRS, YFSETQ. CDR3 bases: TGCGCCAGCACCACACAGGGGGCCAACTACAATGAGCAGTTCTTC. It specifies CASTTQGANYNEQFF.

The table lists this clone with a few counts. The chain carries TRBV5-1 and TRBJ1-6, with 7 positions matching TRBD1. CDR3 length: 15 residues. Trimming removed 3 bases from V and 8 bases from J; junction bases left unmatched: 8. CDR1 SGHRS and CDR2 YFSETQ come from the germline V gene. This CDR3 reads CASSSGAQGDSPLHF. The CDR3 DNA reads as TGCGCCAGCAGCTCGGGGGCTCAGGGGGATTCACCCCTCCACTTT.

V is TRBV6-1 and J is TRBJ2-1, with TRBD2 as a possible D gene (6 bases). The CDR3 runs 16 residues. Germline CDR1 reads MNHNS; CDR2 reads SASEGT. V lost 2 bases, J lost 9 bases, and 20 bases lay in between. This chain's CDR3 is CASSERRDPHGSEQFF. DNA for the CDR3: TGTGCCAGCAGTGAAAGGAGGGACCCCCACGGCTCTGAGCAGTTCTTC.

V and J are TRBV29-1 and TRBJ1-1; weak D call: TRBD1 (5 bases). V shed 6 bases and J shed 0 bases, with 11 bases lying between them. This CDR3 has 13 amino acids. Germline CDR1 SQVTM, CDR2 ANQGSEA. The DNA of the CDR3 is TGCAGCGTATACAGGACCTTGAACACTGAAGCTTTCTTT. Translating it yields CSVYRTLNTEAFF.

The gene calls are TRBV5-4 and TRBJ2-3, with TRBD2 matching 9 bases. The germline CDR1 and CDR2 sequences are SGHNT and YYREEE (reference sequence). The trim removed 4 bases at V and 5 bases at J, leaving 8 bases unmatched. The CDR3 covers 15 residues. For the CDR3, the DNA is TGTGCCAGCAGCACGGGACTAGCTTCGGGAGATACGCAGTATTTT. Translating gives CASSTGLASGDTQYF.

V is TRBV5-1 and J is TRBJ2-1; 11 nucleotides align to TRBD2. CDR3 length equals 15 residues. Germline-derived CDR1 and CDR2 are SGHRS and YFSETQ. V was clipped by 4 bases and J by 4 bases; unmatched bases: 4. The CDR3, as DNA: TGCGCCAGCAGCGTGGGACTAGCGGTTTACAATGAGCAGTTCTTC. This translates into CASSVGLAVYNEQFF.

The chain has TRBV29-1 and TRBJ2-6; D not certain. The CDR3 is made up of 16 amino acids. Germline lookup yields CDR1 SQVTM and CDR2 ANQGSEA. V gave up 0 bases and J gave up 0 bases, with 9 bases separating them. The CDR3 sequence is CSVEDQEFSGANVLTF. DNA of the CDR3: TGCAGCGTTGAAGACCAAGAGTTCTCTGGGGCCAACGTCCTGACTTTC.

Only a few counts were recorded for this clone. V and J are TRBV9 and TRBJ1-1, with TRBD1 matching over 7 bases. Looked up from germline, CDR1 is SGDLS and CDR2 is YYNGEE. CDR3 size: 15 residues. J gave up 6 bases and V 3 bases, and 11 bases lay outside the gene matches. Written as DNA, the CDR3 is TGTGCCAGCAGCGGTGGTGGAGGGGGCCTCGCTGAAGCTTTCTTT. Its protein product is CASSGGGGGLAEAFF.

There are a few counts of this clone. The chain uses TRBV11-2 and TRBJ1-2; D is undetermined. There are 14 residues in the CDR3. The germline CDR1 and CDR2 sequences are SGHAT and FQNNGV. V lost 5 bases and J lost 7, with 17 bases in between. The CDR3 coding sequence is TGTGCCAGCAGCGTGAGCCCTCGGGGTCCTGGCTACACCTTC. It codes for CASSVSPRGPGYTF.

This chain uses TRBV2 with TRBJ1-3; D is unresolved. Trimming pared 9 bases from V and 7 bases from J, leaving 16 bases between. CDR1 is SNHLY, CDR2 FYNNEI, per germline. The CDR3 sequence is 13 residues long. CDR3 region: CASKQDLGNTIYF. The CDR3 DNA sequence: TGTGCCAGTAAGCAGGACCTCGGGAACACCATATATTTT.

The chain links TRBV19 to TRBJ2-2; D is possibly TRBD2 (5 bases). CDR3 length equals 14 residues. V dropped 1 base and J dropped 2 bases, with 5 bases sitting between them. Germline-derived CDR1 and CDR2 are LNHDA and SQIVND (reference sequence). The CDR3: CASSIGTNTGELFF. The CDR3 DNA reads TGTGCCAGTAGTATAGGGACTAACACCGGGGAGCTGTTTTTT.

Here the CDR3 DNA reads TGTGCCAGCAGTCTCCGGGACATTATTCTAGCCAAAAACATTCAGTACTTC. Protein: CASSLRDIILAKNIQYF. The chain is built from TRBV2 and TRBJ2-4; D perhaps matches TRBD1 (6 bases). The CDR3 loop spans 17 amino acids. The V gene's germline CDR1 is SNHLY and CDR2 FYNNEI. V was shortened by 5 bases and J by 0 bases, with 17 bases between the two germline ends.

The rearrangement joins TRBV5-6 to TRBJ2-5, with D possibly being TRBD2 (6 bases). Germline-derived CDR1 and CDR2 are SGHDT and YYEEEE. This CDR3 region has 13 residues. V lost 4 bases and J 7 bases, leaving 14 bases between the germline ends. CDR3 sequence: CASSKRTGGTQYF. CDR3 sequence (DNA): TGTGCCAGCAGCAAGAGGACCGGGGGGACCCAGTACTTC.

The rearrangement links TRBV10-3 to TRBJ2-2, with D uncertain. This CDR3 is 15 amino acids long. V was pared by 6 bases and J by 0 bases, with 11 bases between. Germline V lookup: CDR1 ENHRY, CDR2 SYGVKD. The CDR3 protein is CAIRSYGSNTGELFF. The CDR3 DNA is TGTGCCATCAGGTCTTACGGCTCGAACACCGGGGAGCTGTTTTTT.

This clone was counted once. J is TRBJ2-1 and V is TRBV21-1; TRBD1 is taken as the D call from the table, unchecked against the DNA. TRBV21-1 represents a pseudogene. The CDR3 is made up of 17 amino acids. The CDR3 is CASSKGEGQGALVEQFF. The CDR3 DNA reads TGTGCCAGCAGCAAAGGGGAAGGACAGGGGGCTTTGGTTGAGCAGTTCTTC.

J is TRBJ2-5 and V is TRBV10-3; tentative D call: TRBD1 (6 bases). The CDR3 sequence is 11 residues long. The V gene lost 10 bases and the J gene lost 4 bases, with 10 bases spanning the gap. Germline V gene lookup returns CDR1 ENHRY and CDR2 SYGVKD. The CDR3 protein is CATSDRETQYF. The CDR3 coding sequence is TGTGCCACCTCGGACAGAGAGACCCAGTACTTC.

The genes are TRBV7-3 and TRBJ1-2; D is possibly TRBD1 (6 bases). Germline V gives CDR1 SGHTA, CDR2 FQGTGA. V lost 6 bases and J lost 6, with 17 bases in between. The length of the CDR3 is 14 residues. CDR3 sequence (DNA): TGTGCCAGCAGAACTGGGGCAGGGGCCGATGGCTACACCTTC. It yields the protein CASRTGAGADGYTF. Filled out from reference TRBV7-3 and TRBJ1-2, the complete variable domain reads GAGVSQTPSNKVTEKGKYVELRCDPISGHTALYWYRQSLGQGPEFLIYFQGTGAADDSGLPNDRFFAVRPEGSVSTLKIQRTERGDSAVYLCASRTGAGADGYTFGSGTRLTVV.

In this sample, this clone is medium-sized. The chain joins TRBV9 to TRBJ1-1, with 8 bases that match TRBD1. The germline gives CDR1 SGDLS, CDR2 YYNGEE. With V trimmed by 4 bases and J by 1 base, 3 bases remained unmatched. The CDR3 has 14 residues. CDR3 sequence: CASSMGQENTEAFF. The CDR3 DNA sequence: TGTGCCAGCAGCATGGGACAGGAGAACACTGAAGCTTTCTTT.

The chain employs TRBV6-4 and TRBJ2-2, with D uncertain. Germline-derived CDR1 and CDR2 are MRHNA and SNTAGT. V was shortened by 2 bases and J by 0 bases, with 4 bases between the two germline ends. CDR3 length equals 14 residues. CDR3 coding DNA: TGTGCCAGCAGTGACGTTGCGAACACCGGGGAGCTGTTTTTT. This sequence encodes CASSDVANTGELFF.

This clone was seen more than once but under ten times. The chain uses TRBV7-9 and TRBJ1-6; possibly TRBD1 for D (5 bases). Trimming took off 1 base at V and 6 bases at J, with 10 bases between the two ends. This CDR3 spans 15 amino acids. Germline V CDR1 and CDR2: SEHNR, FQNEAQ (reference sequence). Written as DNA, the CDR3 is TGTGCCAGCAGCTTAGGGGACCGATCTAATTCACCCCTCCACTTT. Amino acids: CASSLGDRSNSPLHF.

The gene calls are TRBV7-3 and TRBJ2-5; TRBD2 might be the D (5 bases). The CDR3 sequence is 13 residues long. The ends were cut back, 5 bases at V and 5 bases at J, with 12 bases in the middle. CDR1 is SGHTA and CDR2 is FQGTGA in the germline V gene. CDR3 DNA sequence: TGTGCCAGCAGCGTCAGGACGGGGGAGACCCAGTACTTC. Residues: CASSVRTGETQYF.

The rearrangement uses TRBV7-3 and TRBJ2-1; perhaps TRBD2 as D (5 bases). Trimming took 0 bases from V and 0 from J, leaving 24 bases between them. The V gene's germline CDR1 is SGHTA and CDR2 FQGTGA. The length of the CDR3 is 21 residues. Here the CDR3 DNA reads TGTGCCAGCAGCTTAACGTGCCCCTCCGAAACTAGAACCCCCTCCTACAATGAGCAGTTCTTC. It translates to CASSLTCPSETRTPSYNEQFF.

The CDR3 loop is CASSEDDRAYGYTF. In DNA form, the CDR3 reads TGTGCCAGCAGTGAGGACGACAGGGCCTATGGCTACACCTTC. V gene TRBV25-1 combines with J gene TRBJ1-2, with 7 bases lining up with TRBD1. The CDR3 runs 14 residues. CDR1 and CDR2 (germline): MGHDK, SYGVNS. Trimming removed 3 bases from V and 4 bases from J; junction bases left unmatched: 5.

This clone was counted a single time. This clone may be a read error of a much larger clone one base away. The rearrangement joins TRBV6-6 to TRBJ1-4; D is unresolved. Trimming pared 0 bases from V and 3 bases from J, leaving 8 bases between. The germline gives CDR1 MNHNY, CDR2 SVGAGI (reference sequence). The CDR3 has 15 amino acids. In nucleotides, the CDR3 is TGTGCCAGCAGTTACTCAGGGAGTCCTAATGAAAAACTGTTTTTT. Translation gives CASSYSGSPNEKLFF.

The chain links TRBV9 to TRBJ2-2; D is uncertain. Trimming removed 4 bases at V and 0 bases at J, with 10 bases between. The germline CDR1 and CDR2 sequences are SGDLS and YYNGEE. The CDR3 runs 15 residues. DNA of the CDR3: TGTGCCAGCAGCTCTCTCCAAGCGAACACCGGGGAGCTGTTTTTT. Its protein is CASSSLQANTGELFF.